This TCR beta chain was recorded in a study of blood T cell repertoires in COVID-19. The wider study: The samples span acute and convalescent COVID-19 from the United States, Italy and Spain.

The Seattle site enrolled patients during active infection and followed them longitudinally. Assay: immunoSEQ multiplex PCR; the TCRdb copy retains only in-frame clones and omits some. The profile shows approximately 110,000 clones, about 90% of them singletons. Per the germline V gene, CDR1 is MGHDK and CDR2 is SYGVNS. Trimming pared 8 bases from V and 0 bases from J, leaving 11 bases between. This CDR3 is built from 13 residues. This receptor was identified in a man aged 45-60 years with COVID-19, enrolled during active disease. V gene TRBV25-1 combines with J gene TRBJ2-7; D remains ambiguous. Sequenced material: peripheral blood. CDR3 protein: CASGPSDSYEQYF. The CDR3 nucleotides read TGTGCCAGCGGCCCCAGTGACTCCTACGAGCAGTACTTC.